The rows below give T cell receptor beta chains drawn from one sample of a study of T-cell reconstitution after alpha-beta-depleted transplantation in children. One entry per CDR3 protein results from TCRdb running MiXCR on the PCR reads. Of 600,000 to 700,000 distinct CDR3 sequences in the sample, 16% are singletons; the top ten hold 1.1%. The source was PBMCs from the stem cell graft donor, collected from the stem cell graft. These receptors originate from a human donor who donated a stem cell graft to a child with acute myeloid leukemia. Each CDR3 is given with its conserved first and last residue. The D gene is left open where the match is weak. Rows give clone size only sometimes, using once, few, many, or a class for an expanded clone.

.,TRBV4-2,TRBJ2-1,many,CASSQDMSAYNEQFF,TGTGCCAGCAGCCAAGATATGTCGGCCTACAATGAGCAGTTCTTC
.,TRBV29-1,TRBJ2-1,many,CSVQPRGYNEQFF,TGCAGCGTCCAACCCAGGGGATACAATGAGCAGTTCTTC
.,TRBV7-7,TRBJ2-5,.,CASSPGTLPQETQYF,TGTGCCAGCAGCCCGGGTACCCTTCCACAGGAGACCCAGTACTTC
.,TRBV12-3/TRBV12-4,TRBJ2-1,once,CASSQRRNAYNEQFF,TGTGCCAGCAGTCAACGGAGGAATGCCTACAATGAGCAGTTCTTC
.,TRBV5-5,TRBJ2-1,.,CASSLVSEQFF,TGTGCCAGCAGCTTGGTAAGCGAGCAGTTCTTC
.,TRBV12-3/TRBV12-4,TRBJ1-1,few,CASSRFTEAFF,TGTGCCAGCAGCCGCTTCACTGAAGCTTTCTTT
.,TRBV5-4,TRBJ2-5,.,CASSPGQCGETQYF,TGTGCCAGCAGCCCCGGACAGTGCGGGGAGACCCAGTACTTC
.,TRBV7-2,TRBJ1-5,.,CASSLEGQASNQPQHF,TGTGCCAGCAGCTTAGAGGGTCAGGCGAGCAATCAGCCCCAGCATTTT
.,TRBV20-1,TRBJ1-2,.,CSGCYGYTF,TGCAGTGGATGCTATGGCTACACCTTC
TRBD1,TRBV5-1,TRBJ2-1,.,CASSFQKATGAPYNEQFF,TGCGCCAGCAGCTTCCAGAAGGCAACAGGGGCCCCCTACAATGAGCAGTTCTTC
.,TRBV15,TRBJ2-1,many,CATSFDSLSSYNEQFF,TGTGCCACCAGCTTTGATAGTCTCAGCTCCTACAATGAGCAGTTCTTC
.,TRBV29-1,TRBJ1-1,many,CSVPGHTEAFF,TGCAGCGTTCCCGGACACACTGAAGCTTTCTTT
.,TRBV20-1,TRBJ1-2,many,CSAEPLDSAYTF,TGCAGTGCTGAACCTTTGGATTCGGCGTACACCTTC
.,TRBV9,TRBJ1-3,few,CASSVVPGSGNTIYF,TGTGCCAGCAGCGTAGTGCCCGGGTCTGGAAACACCATATATTTT
.,TRBV20-1,TRBJ2-1,many,CSASGQGIEQFF,TGCAGTGCTAGCGGCCAGGGGATTGAGCAGTTCTTC
.,TRBV10-2,TRBJ1-6,many,CASSEFLGSPLHF,TGCGCCAGCAGTGAGTTCTTGGGGTCACCCCTCCACTTT
TRBD2,TRBV29-1,TRBJ2-3,many,CSVGGTSDTDTQYF,TGCAGCGTTGGGGGGACTAGCGACACAGATACGCAGTATTTT
.,TRBV9,TRBJ1-4,.,CASSLQGHSNEKLFF,TGTGCCAGCAGTCTTCAGGGTCATTCTAATGAAAAACTGTTTTTT
.,TRBV29-1,TRBJ2-3,many,CSVGLGSSTDTQYF,TGCAGCGTTGGACTAGGCTCTAGCACAGATACGCAGTATTTT
.,TRBV7-2,TRBJ2-7,.,CASSTRDGYEQYF,TGTGCCAGCAGCACCCGGGACGGATACGAGCAGTACTTC
.,TRBV5-5,TRBJ2-2,few,CASSYYRARSGELFF,TGTGCCAGCAGCTACTACAGGGCCCGGAGCGGGGAGCTGTTTTTT
.,TRBV20-1,TRBJ1-3,.,CSAPTQANSGNTIYF,TGCAGTGCTCCAACACAGGCCAACTCTGGAAACACCATATATTTT
.,TRBV10-3,TRBJ2-3,many,CAISGIELTDTQYF,TGTGCCATCAGTGGGATCGAACTCACAGATACGCAGTATTTT
.,TRBV6-5,TRBJ2-7,many,CASSYRHNGYEQYF,TGTGCCAGCAGTTACCGGCACAATGGGTACGAGCAGTACTTC
.,TRBV11-2,TRBJ1-4,.,CASSLGPTGLANEKLFF,TGTGCCAGCAGCTTAGGTCCTACAGGGCTGGCTAATGAAAAACTGTTTTTT
TRBD1,TRBV20-1,TRBJ2-3,many,CSANSGTEYTDTQYF,TGCAGTGCTAACTCCGGGACAGAGTACACAGATACGCAGTATTTT
.,TRBV20-1,TRBJ2-5,.,CSARWGGQETQYF,TGCAGTGCTAGATGGGGTGGCCAAGAGACCCAGTACTTC